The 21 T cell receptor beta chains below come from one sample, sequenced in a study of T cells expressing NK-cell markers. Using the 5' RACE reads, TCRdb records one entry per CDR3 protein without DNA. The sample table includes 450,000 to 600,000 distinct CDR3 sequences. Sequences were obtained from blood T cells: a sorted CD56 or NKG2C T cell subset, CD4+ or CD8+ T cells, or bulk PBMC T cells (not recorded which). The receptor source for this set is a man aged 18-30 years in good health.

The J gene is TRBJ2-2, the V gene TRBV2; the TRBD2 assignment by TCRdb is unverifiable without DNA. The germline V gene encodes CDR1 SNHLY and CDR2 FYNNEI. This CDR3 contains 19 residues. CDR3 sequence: CASSDSVLAGGPNTGELFF.

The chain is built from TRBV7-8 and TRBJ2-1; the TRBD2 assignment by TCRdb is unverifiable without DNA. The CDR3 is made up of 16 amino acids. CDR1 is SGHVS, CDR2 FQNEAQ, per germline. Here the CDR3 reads CASSQPGLAPLNEQFF.

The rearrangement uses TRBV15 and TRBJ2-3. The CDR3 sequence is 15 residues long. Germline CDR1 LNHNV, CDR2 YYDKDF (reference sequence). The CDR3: CATSRDLAGIDTQYF. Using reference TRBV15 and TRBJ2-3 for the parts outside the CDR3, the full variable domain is DAMVIQNPRYQVTQFGKPVTLSCSQTLNHNVMYWYQQKSSQAPKLLFHYYDKDFNNEADTPDNFQSRRPNTSFCFLDIRSPGLGDTAMYLCATSRDLAGIDTQYFGPGTRLTVL.

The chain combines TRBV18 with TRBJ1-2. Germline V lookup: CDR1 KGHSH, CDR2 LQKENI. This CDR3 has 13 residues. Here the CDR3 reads CASSQTTNYGYTF.

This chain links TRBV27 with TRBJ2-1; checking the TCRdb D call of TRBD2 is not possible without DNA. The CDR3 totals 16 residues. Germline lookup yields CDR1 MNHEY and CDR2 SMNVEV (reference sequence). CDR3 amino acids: CASSPLGLAGDNEQFF.

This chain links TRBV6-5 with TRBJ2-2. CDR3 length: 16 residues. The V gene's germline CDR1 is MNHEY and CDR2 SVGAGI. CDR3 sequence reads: CASSYSRGGNTGELFF.

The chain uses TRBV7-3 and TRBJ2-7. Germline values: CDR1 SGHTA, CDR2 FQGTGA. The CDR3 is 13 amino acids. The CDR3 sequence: CASSLNMGYEQYF.

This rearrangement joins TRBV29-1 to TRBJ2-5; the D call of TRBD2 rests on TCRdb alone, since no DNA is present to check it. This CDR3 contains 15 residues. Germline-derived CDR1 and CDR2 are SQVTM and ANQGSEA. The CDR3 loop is CSVDVVAGGLGTQYF.

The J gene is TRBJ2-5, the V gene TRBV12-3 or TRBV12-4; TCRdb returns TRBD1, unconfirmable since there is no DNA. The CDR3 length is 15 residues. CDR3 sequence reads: CASSDPGQGLETQYF.

The CDR3 loop reads CASSRGPSPRDYYYNEQFF. V usage is TRBV12-3 or TRBV12-4 and J usage is TRBJ2-1; the D gene TCRdb calls, TRBD1, cannot be checked with no DNA. This CDR3 spans 19 amino acids.

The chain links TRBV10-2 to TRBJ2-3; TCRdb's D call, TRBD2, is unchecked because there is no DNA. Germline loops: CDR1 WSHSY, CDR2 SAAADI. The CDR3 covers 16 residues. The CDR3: CASKSPGLAGGETQYF.

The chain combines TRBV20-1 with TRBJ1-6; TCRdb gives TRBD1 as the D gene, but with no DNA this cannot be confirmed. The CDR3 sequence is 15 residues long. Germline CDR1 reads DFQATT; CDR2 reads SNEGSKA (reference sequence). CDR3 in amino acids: CSAAPGMGSNSPLHF.

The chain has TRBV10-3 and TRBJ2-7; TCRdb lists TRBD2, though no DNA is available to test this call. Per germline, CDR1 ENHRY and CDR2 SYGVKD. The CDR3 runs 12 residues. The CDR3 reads CAISSGSYEQYF.

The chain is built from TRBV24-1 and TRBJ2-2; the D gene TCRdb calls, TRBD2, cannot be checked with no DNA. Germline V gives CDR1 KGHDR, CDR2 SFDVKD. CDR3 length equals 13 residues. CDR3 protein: CATGLAGTGELFF.

The CDR3 protein is CASSLYSPGSNQPQHF. The chain couples TRBV5-6 to TRBJ1-5; TCRdb gives TRBD1 as the D gene, but with no DNA this cannot be confirmed. Germline CDR1 reads SGHDT; CDR2 reads YYEEEE. The CDR3 runs 16 residues.

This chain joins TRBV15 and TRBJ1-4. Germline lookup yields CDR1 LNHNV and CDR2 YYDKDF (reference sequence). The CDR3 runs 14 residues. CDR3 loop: CATSRGDSAEKLFF.

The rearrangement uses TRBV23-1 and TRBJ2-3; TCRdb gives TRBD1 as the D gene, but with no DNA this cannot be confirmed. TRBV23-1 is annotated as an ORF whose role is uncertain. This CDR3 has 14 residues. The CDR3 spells CASSCRQGTDTQYF.

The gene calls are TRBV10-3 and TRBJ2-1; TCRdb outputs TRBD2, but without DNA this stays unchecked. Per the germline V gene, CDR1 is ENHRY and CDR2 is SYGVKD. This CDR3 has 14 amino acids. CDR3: CAISEGAGAGEQFF.

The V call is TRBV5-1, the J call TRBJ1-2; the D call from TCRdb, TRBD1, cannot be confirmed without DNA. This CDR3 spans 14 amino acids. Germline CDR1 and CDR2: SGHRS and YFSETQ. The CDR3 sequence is CASSLATGGRGYTF.

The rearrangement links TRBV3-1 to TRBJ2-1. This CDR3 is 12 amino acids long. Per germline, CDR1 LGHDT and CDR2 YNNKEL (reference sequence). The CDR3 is CASSHPTKEQFF.

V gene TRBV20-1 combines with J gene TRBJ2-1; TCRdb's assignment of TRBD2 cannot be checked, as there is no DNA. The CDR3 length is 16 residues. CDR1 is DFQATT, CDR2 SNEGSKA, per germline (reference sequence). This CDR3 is CSAEGTSGELNNEQFF.